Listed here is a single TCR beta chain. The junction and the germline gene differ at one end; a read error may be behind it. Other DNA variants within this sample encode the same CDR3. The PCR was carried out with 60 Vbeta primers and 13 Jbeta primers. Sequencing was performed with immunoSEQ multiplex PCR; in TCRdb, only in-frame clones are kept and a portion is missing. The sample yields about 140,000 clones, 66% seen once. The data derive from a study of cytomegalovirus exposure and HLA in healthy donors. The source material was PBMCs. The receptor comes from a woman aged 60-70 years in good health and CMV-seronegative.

CDR3 in DNA: TGCAGCGTTGGGGAGATAGGCGGGACAGGGGGCCACAATGAGCAATTCTTC. Residues: CSVGEIGGTGGHNEQFF. V usage is TRBV29-1 and J usage is TRBJ2-1, with 12 bases matching TRBD1. The germline gives CDR1 SQVTM, CDR2 ANQGSEA. The CDR3 runs to 17 residues.